The entry that follows covers one T cell receptor (beta chain) sequence. The data were taken from a study of T cells after yellow fever vaccination. One entry per CDR3 protein, called by TCRdb with MiXCR from the 5' RACE reads. The table has hundreds of thousands of distinct CDR3 sequences, roughly a sixth seen once. After removal of 1 base from V and 6 bases from J, the junction contained 3 bases not matched to a gene. CDR3 length: 14 amino acids. Germline CDR1 MGHRA, CDR2 YSYEKL. The rearrangement links TRBV4-1 to TRBJ1-1; 9 bases map to TRBD1. Sequenced here: PBMCs, sampled about 5 days after the first yellow fever vaccination. The sequence derives from a man aged 18 to 29 who received the YFV17D yellow fever vaccine. The CDR3 spells CASSQGQGGAEAFF. The CDR3 bases are TGCGCCAGCAGCCAAGGACAGGGGGGTGCTGAAGCTTTCTTT.